Listed here is a single T cell receptor (beta chain). Profiled with immunoSEQ multiplex PCR; TCRdb holds only in-frame clones, not every one. The sample records 200,000 to 250,000 clones, about nine tenths being singletons. The germline gives CDR1 LGHNA, CDR2 YSLEER. Losses at the gene ends were 3 bases for V and 10 bases for J; bases not matched to a gene: 10. The CDR3 totals 16 residues. This sample was taken from a study of blood T cell repertoires in COVID-19. The sequence derives from a man between 60 and 75 years old with acute or convalescent COVID-19. Sequencing was done on a sample of peripheral blood. The chain uses TRBV4-3 and TRBJ2-3, with TRBD2 matching 13 bases. The chain's CDR3 is CASSQLLAGGPSAQYF. The CDR3, as DNA: TGCGCCAGCAGCCAGCTACTAGCGGGAGGGCCCTCGGCGCAGTATTTT.